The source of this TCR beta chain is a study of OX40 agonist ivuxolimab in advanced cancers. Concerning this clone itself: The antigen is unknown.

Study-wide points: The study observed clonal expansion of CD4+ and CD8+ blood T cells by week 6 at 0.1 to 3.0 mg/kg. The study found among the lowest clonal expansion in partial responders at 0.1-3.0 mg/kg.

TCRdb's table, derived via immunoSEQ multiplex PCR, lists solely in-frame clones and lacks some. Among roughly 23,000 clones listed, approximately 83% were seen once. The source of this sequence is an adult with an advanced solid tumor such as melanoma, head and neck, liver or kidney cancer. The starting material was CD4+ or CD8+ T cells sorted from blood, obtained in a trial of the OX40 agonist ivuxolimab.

The CDR3 is CASSPDRPDEQYF. The CDR3 nucleotides read TGTGCCAGCAGCCCCGACAGGCCCGACGAGCAGTACTTC. This chain links TRBV7-8 with TRBJ2-7; maybe TRBD1 (6 bases). Germline CDR1 reads SGHVS; CDR2 reads FQNEAQ. V shed 5 bases and J shed 5 bases, with 13 bases lying between them. The CDR3 is made up of 13 amino acids. The complete variable domain, with remaining parts taken from reference TRBV7-8 and TRBJ2-7, reads GAGVSQSPRYKVAKRGQDVALRCDPISGHVSLFWYQQALGQGPEFLTYFQNEAQLDKSGLPSDRFFAERPEGSVSTLKIQRTQQEDSAVYLCASSPDRPDEQYFGPGTRLTVT.